This TCR beta chain was documented in a study of technical replicates of blood from four donors. This clone was detected only once. This CDR3 contains 11 residues. V was cut by 9 bases and J by 8 bases, with 13 bases left in between. Germline CDR1 reads LNHDA; CDR2 reads SQIVND (reference sequence). The assay was immunoSEQ multiplex PCR, and TCRdb's table has in-frame clones only and misses some. Of tens of thousands of clones listed, about 94% were seen once; the top ten hold over 0.2%. This clonotype was sampled from a human donor in good health. V usage is TRBV19 and J usage is TRBJ1-1; possibly TRBD1 for D (5 bases). Sequencing was done on a sample of T cells isolated from PBMCs. DNA of the CDR3: TGTGCCAGCCGGGGGTTATACGAAGCTTTCTTT. Protein: CASRGLYEAFF.